These T cell receptor beta chains were read from a single sample in a study of beta chain features in type 1 diabetes. Clones were sequenced by immunoSEQ multiplex PCR, and TCRdb holds only the in-frame ones, with some missing. The top ten hold 0.035% to 0.045% of the sample, which has roughly 400,000 clones, about 15% seen once. The sequenced material came from naive CD4+ T cells from blood. Receptors were obtained from a man aged 25-40 years in good health. The CDR3 runs from the conserved cysteine through the conserved F or W. The D gene is left open where the match is weak. Clone size is stated in some rows and not others, as once, few, many or a class when expanded.

abundance	j_gene	v_gene	d_gene	CDR3nt	CDR3aa
-	TRBJ2-3	TRBV7-2	TRBD2	TGTGCCAGCAGCTTAAGACTAGCAGACACAGATACGCAGTATTTT	CASSLRLADTDTQYF
few	TRBJ1-2	TRBV10-3	-	TGTGCCACGACGGGACAAAAAGCAGGGGGCTACACCTTC	CATTGQKAGGYTF
few	TRBJ1-2	TRBV15	TRBD1	TGTGCCACCAGCGACCCAGGGGGTATAAACTATGGCTACACCTTC	CATSDPGGINYGYTF
few	TRBJ2-5	TRBV7-9	TRBD1	TGTGCCAGCAGCACCCCACGACAGGGGGCGAAGGAGACCCAGTACTTC	CASSTPRQGAKETQYF
-	TRBJ2-1	TRBV7-8	TRBD2	TGTGCCAGCAGCCAGGGACTAGCGGACAATGAGCAGTTCTTC	CASSQGLADNEQFF
few	TRBJ2-5	TRBV29-1	-	TGCAGCGGGGGACGGGCTCAAGAGACCCAGTACTTC	CSGGRAQETQYF
few	TRBJ2-1	TRBV5-4	-	TGTGCCAGCAGCTTGCGGGACCAGCGCAGGAATGAGCAGTTCTTC	CASSLRDQRRNEQFF
few	TRBJ2-1	TRBV11-3	-	TGTGCCAGCAGCTTAGCAGGGTACAATGAGCAGTTCTTC	CASSLAGYNEQFF
few	TRBJ2-7	TRBV5-1	TRBD2	TGCGCCAGCAGCCGGATAGCGGGGTCCGAGCAGTACTTC	CASSRIAGSEQYF
many	TRBJ2-7	TRBV7-2	-	TGTGCCAGCAGCCAAAGCTCCTACGAGCAGTACTTC	CASSQSSYEQYF
-	TRBJ2-1	TRBV9	-	TGTGCCAGCAGCGTAGAGGACCGGGTTGGGGGCAATGAGCAGTTCTTC	CASSVEDRVGGNEQFF
few	TRBJ2-7	TRBV29-1	TRBD2	TGCAGCGTTAGGACTAGCGGGTTGCCCTACGAGCAGTACTTC	CSVRTSGLPYEQYF
-	TRBJ1-1	TRBV29-1	TRBD1	TGCAGCGTTGACAGGGGGCGGACTGAAGCTTTCTTT	CSVDRGRTEAFF